The 30 T cell receptor beta chains below come from one sample, sequenced in a study of blood T cell repertoires in COVID-19. Sequenced by immunoSEQ multiplex PCR; TCRdb stores in-frame clones only, minus some. The sample has almost 400,000 clones, roughly 90% seen once. Source material: PBMCs or T cells enriched from blood (not recorded which). These TCRs come from a woman in her thirties with acute COVID-19.

This sequence joins TRBV5-1 and TRBJ2-1, with a tentative D call TRBD2 (5 bases). Trimming took 3 bases from V and 8 from J, leaving 21 bases between them. Germline V gene sequence: CDR1 SGHRS, CDR2 YFSETQ. This CDR3 comprises 16 residues. CDR3 loop: CASSSTSLGFRDEQFF. The CDR3 DNA reads as TGCGCCAGCAGCTCCACTTCACTAGGGTTTCGCGATGAGCAGTTCTTC.

The gene calls are TRBV27 and TRBJ1-3, with 9 bases fitting TRBD1. Trimming removed 2 bases from V and 3 bases from J; junction bases left unmatched: 2. This CDR3 region has 15 residues. Germline CDR1 reads MNHEY; CDR2 reads SMNVEV (reference sequence). CDR3 in DNA: TGTGCCAGCAGTTTAACAGGGGGCTTTGGAAACACCATATATTTT. Translating gives CASSLTGGFGNTIYF.

The chain uses TRBV9 and TRBJ1-6; 7 bases fit TRBD1. Germline V gene data show CDR1 as SGDLS and CDR2 as YYNGEE. This CDR3 region has 15 residues. V lost 0 bases and J lost 7; bases outside the gene matches: 4. The CDR3 region is CASSVEGQSNSPLHF. CDR3 nucleotides: TGTGCCAGCAGCGTAGAGGGACAGTCCAATTCACCCCTCCACTTT.

This chain links TRBV3-1 (or the pseudogene TRBV3-2) with TRBJ2-7; D is possibly TRBD2 (5 bases). CDR3 length: 12 residues. The germline gives CDR1 LGHDT, CDR2 YNNKEL (reference sequence). V lost 8 bases, J lost 2 bases, and 10 bases lay in between. In DNA, the CDR3 is TGTGCCAGCCGGGGATATGCCTACGAGCAGTACTTC. This translates into CASRGYAYEQYF.

V usage is TRBV9 and J usage is TRBJ1-1, with 7 bases identical to TRBD1. Germline lookup yields CDR1 SGDLS and CDR2 YYNGEE. CDR3 length: 15 amino acids. V shed 0 bases and J 4 bases; nucleotides not matched to a gene: 6. The CDR3 DNA follows: TGTGCCAGCAGCGTAGGAGGGAGACAGGGCACTGAAGCTTTCTTT. This gives the protein CASSVGGRQGTEAFF.

The chain carries TRBV7-9 and TRBJ2-1; TRBD1 matches 10 bases. Germline V lookup: CDR1 SEHNR, CDR2 FQNEAQ (reference sequence). The trim removed 4 bases at V and 7 bases at J, leaving 16 bases unmatched. The CDR3 is 18 residues long. For the CDR3, the DNA is TGTGCCAGCAGCTCTCGTCCCCCCCCGACAGGGGGCAGGAATGAGCAGTTCTTC. Its translation: CASSSRPPPTGGRNEQFF.

Points on this clone: Other DNA sequences in the same sample also yield this CDR3. V gene TRBV12-3 or TRBV12-4 combines with J gene TRBJ2-7; 8 nucleotides line up with TRBD1. The junction had 4 bases not matched to a gene; V was cut back by 6 bases and J by 6 bases. The CDR3 totals 12 residues. The CDR3 region has the DNA TGTGCCAGCAGCCTAGGACAGGGCGAGCAGTACTTC. Its translation: CASSLGQGEQYF.

This rearrangement joins TRBV19 to TRBJ1-6; 7 nucleotides agree with TRBD1. CDR1 and CDR2 (germline): LNHDA, SQIVND (reference sequence). The CDR3 runs 12 residues. V lost 4 bases, J lost 12 bases, and 3 bases stayed unmatched. In nucleotides, the CDR3 is TGTGCCAGTAGTAACGGGGACAGACCCCTCCACTTT. Translating gives CASSNGDRPLHF. The full variable domain, in which reference TRBV19 and TRBJ1-6 provide the parts outside the CDR3, is DGGITQSPKYLFRKEGQNVTLSCEQNLNHDAMYWYRQDPGQGLRLIYYSQIVNDFQKGDIAEGYSVSREKKESFPLTVTSAQKNPTAFYLCASSNGDRPLHFGNGTRLTVT.

This clone was seen a handful of times. This chain uses TRBV19 with TRBJ1-5; perhaps TRBD1 as D (5 bases). CDR3 length equals 14 residues. V lost 3 bases and J 0 bases, leaving 6 bases between the germline ends. From germline, CDR1 is LNHDA and CDR2 SQIVND (reference sequence). The CDR3 loop is CASSMGGSNQPQHF. In nucleotides, the CDR3 is TGTGCCAGTAGTATGGGGGGTAGCAATCAGCCCCAGCATTTT. Full variable domain (outside the CDR3, taken from reference TRBV19 and TRBJ1-5): DGGITQSPKYLFRKEGQNVTLSCEQNLNHDAMYWYRQDPGQGLRLIYYSQIVNDFQKGDIAEGYSVSREKKESFPLTVTSAQKNPTAFYLCASSMGGSNQPQHFGDGTRLSIL.

J is TRBJ2-7 and V is TRBV5-1; D unresolved. V dropped 0 bases and J dropped 0 bases, with 7 bases sitting between them. The CDR3 runs to 14 residues. The germline CDR1 and CDR2 sequences are SGHRS and YFSETQ. The CDR3 region has the DNA TGCGCCAGCAGCTTGGGACACCTCTCCTACGAGCAGTACTTC. Translation gives CASSLGHLSYEQYF.

This chain uses TRBV5-1 with TRBJ2-7; D perhaps matches TRBD1 (5 bases). Germline V gene lookup returns CDR1 SGHRS and CDR2 YFSETQ. V was pared by 3 bases and J by 3 bases, with 16 bases between. CDR3 length equals 15 residues. CDR3 sequence reads: CASSSLGGANYEQYF. CDR3 bases: TGCGCCAGCAGCTCCCTTGGTGGGGCTAACTACGAGCAGTACTTC.

The chain employs TRBV19 and TRBJ1-1; perhaps TRBD1 as D (6 bases). Trimming removed 3 bases at V and 4 bases at J, with 12 bases between. This CDR3 comprises 14 residues. Per germline, CDR1 LNHDA and CDR2 SQIVND (reference sequence). CDR3 coding DNA: TGTGCCAGTAGTATGGGAACAGGGCCCACTGAAGCTTTCTTT. It encodes CASSMGTGPTEAFF.

The chain links TRBV2 to TRBJ2-1, with 8 bases fitting TRBD2. Looked up from germline, CDR1 is SNHLY and CDR2 is FYNNEI. J was trimmed by 5 bases and V by 0 bases; bases with no gene match: 3. This CDR3 is 15 amino acids long. The CDR3 sequence: CASSEAQRGHNEQFF. For the CDR3, the DNA is TGTGCCAGCAGTGAAGCCCAGCGGGGGCACAATGAGCAGTTCTTC.

The chain employs TRBV15 and TRBJ2-1; 8 nucleotides align to TRBD1. The CDR3 has 13 residues. Trimming removed 3 bases from V and 10 bases from J; junction bases left unmatched: 5. Per the germline V gene, CDR1 is LNHNV and CDR2 is YYDKDF (reference sequence). CDR3 amino acids: CATSSRTGMEQFF. The CDR3 nucleotides read TGTGCCACCAGCAGCCGGACAGGGATGGAGCAGTTCTTC.

The table lists this clone with a few counts. J is TRBJ1-1 and V is TRBV5-1, with D tentatively TRBD1 (5 bases). The ends were cut back, 4 bases at V and 4 bases at J, with 17 bases in the middle. Germline V gene sequence: CDR1 SGHRS, CDR2 YFSETQ. The CDR3 consists of 15 residues. The chain's CDR3 is CASSPKSAGLTEAFF. The DNA of the CDR3 is TGCGCCAGCAGCCCGAAGTCCGCAGGGCTCACTGAAGCTTTCTTT.

V is TRBV10-3 and J is TRBJ1-2; D is unresolved. V was clipped by 6 bases and J by 2 bases, with 7 bases between them. This CDR3 is 12 amino acids long. Germline loops: CDR1 ENHRY, CDR2 SYGVKD. CDR3 sequence (DNA): TGTGCCATCAGCGGGATAAACTATGGCTACACCTTC. Its protein product is CAISGINYGYTF.

This chain's CDR3 is CASSVAGGRYEQYF. Written as DNA, the CDR3 is TGTGCCAGCAGCGTCGCGGGGGGACGCTACGAGCAGTACTTC. This rearrangement joins TRBV21-1 to TRBJ2-7; no DNA check was done on the table's D call, TRBD2. TRBV21-1 is designated a pseudogene. The CDR3 has 14 amino acids.

The chain recombines TRBV24-1 with TRBJ2-1; D possibly corresponds to TRBD1 (5 bases). CDR3 length equals 18 residues. Germline V gene lookup returns CDR1 KGHDR and CDR2 SFDVKD. V lost 4 bases, J lost 0 bases, and 18 bases lay in between. CDR3 sequence: CATSENPRVGFSYNEQFF. The CDR3 DNA reads TGTGCCACCAGTGAAAACCCCAGGGTAGGTTTCTCCTACAATGAGCAGTTCTTC.

This CDR3 reads CASSQDGRGLAGGSYNEQFF. Here the CDR3 DNA reads TGCGCCAGCAGCCAAGATGGGAGGGGACTAGCGGGGGGCTCCTACAATGAGCAGTTCTTC. J is TRBJ2-1 and V is TRBV4-1, with 15 nucleotides matching TRBD2. This CDR3 has 20 amino acids. V shed 0 bases, J shed 0 bases, and the junction held 6 bases outside the gene matches. Germline V lookup: CDR1 MGHRA, CDR2 YSYEKL.

The V gene is TRBV28, the J gene TRBJ2-7; TRBD1 is a possible D gene (5 bases). Per germline, CDR1 MDHEN and CDR2 SYDVKM. The CDR3 runs to 13 residues. Trimming took off 3 bases at V and 2 bases at J, with 8 bases between the two ends. The CDR3 DNA reads TGTGCCAGCAGTTTGGCAGGGCCCTACGAGCAGTACTTC. Its protein is CASSLAGPYEQYF.

A single count supports this clone. The chain uses TRBV5-1 and TRBJ1-3; tentative D call: TRBD1 (6 bases). Germline-derived CDR1 and CDR2 are SGHRS and YFSETQ. The CDR3 is 16 residues long. V was pared by 0 bases and J by 0 bases, with 10 bases between. The CDR3 region has the DNA TGCGCCAGCAGCTTGGGCAGGGACACCTCTGGAAACACCATATATTTT. It translates to CASSLGRDTSGNTIYF. The full variable domain, in which reference TRBV5-1 and TRBJ1-3 provide the parts outside the CDR3, is KAGVTQTPRYLIKTRGQQVTLSCSPISGHRSVSWYQQTPGQGLQFLFEYFSETQRNKGNFPGRFSGRQFSNSRSEMNVSTLELGDSALYLCASSLGRDTSGNTIYFGEGSWLTVV.

The gene calls are TRBV3-1 (or the pseudogene TRBV3-2) and TRBJ1-1; D gene ambiguous. Looked up from germline, CDR1 is LGHDT and CDR2 is YNNKEL (reference sequence). The CDR3 runs 12 residues. Trimming removed 6 bases at V and 0 bases at J, with 5 bases between. The CDR3 spells CASRDLNTEAFF. DNA of the CDR3: TGTGCCAGCAGGGACTTGAACACTGAAGCTTTCTTT.

This clone was seen more than once but under ten times. The chain employs TRBV19 and TRBJ1-6; weak D call: TRBD1 (6 bases). The ends were cut back, 6 bases at V and 5 bases at J, with 14 bases in the middle. This CDR3 region has 15 residues. Germline V gives CDR1 LNHDA, CDR2 SQIVND (reference sequence). In DNA form, the CDR3 reads TGTGCCAGTAGAAAGACAGGAGAGAATAATTCACCCCTCCACTTT. This encodes CASRKTGENNSPLHF.

The chain recombines TRBV12-5 with TRBJ2-2; D is perhaps TRBD2 (5 bases). The germline gives CDR1 LGHNT, CDR2 FRNRAP. This CDR3 is built from 15 residues. Trimming stripped 7 bases from V and 1 base from J, with 13 bases between. CDR3 DNA sequence: TGTGCTAGTGTGCGAGGGCAAAAGAACACCGGGGAGCTGTTTTTT. Translating it yields CASVRGQKNTGELFF.

This chain connects TRBV3-1 (or the pseudogene TRBV3-2) to TRBJ2-7; 8 nucleotides match TRBD1. The CDR3 runs to 15 residues. After removal of 1 base from V and 3 bases from J, the junction contained 5 bases not matched to a gene. Germline V gene data show CDR1 as LGHDT and CDR2 as YNNKEL (reference sequence). The CDR3 DNA reads as TGTGCCAGCAGCCAAGCCCCGACAGGGGACTACGAGCAGTACTTC. This encodes CASSQAPTGDYEQYF.

This sequence joins TRBV5-1 and TRBJ2-7; D remains unclear. This CDR3 has 15 residues. CDR1 is SGHRS and CDR2 is YFSETQ in the germline V gene. V was trimmed by 0 bases and J by 0 bases, leaving 10 bases between them. CDR3 coding DNA: TGCGCCAGCAGCTTGGGGTTTGCGAGCTCCTACGAGCAGTACTTC. Protein product: CASSLGFASSYEQYF.

A word on this clone: Other DNA sequences in this specimen translate into the identical CDR3. The chain combines TRBV7-2 with TRBJ2-1, with 11 bases lining up with TRBD2. V was pared by 0 bases and J by 6 bases, with 7 bases of the junction left unmatched. The CDR3 sequence is 17 residues long. Per the germline V gene, CDR1 is SGHTA and CDR2 is FQGNSA. The DNA for the CDR3 is TGTGCCAGCAGCTTAGCGCCGGTAGCGGGGGGGCGCAATGAGCAGTTCTTC. This translates into CASSLAPVAGGRNEQFF. Variable domain in full (rest from reference TRBV7-2 and TRBJ2-1): GAGVSQSPSNKVTEKGKDVELRCDPISGHTALYWYRQSLGQGLEFLIYFQGNSAPDKSGLPSDRFSAERTGGSVSTLTIQRTQQEDSAVYLCASSLAPVAGGRNEQFFGPGTRLTVL.

This clone was seen only once. The chain is built from TRBV12-3 or TRBV12-4 and TRBJ2-3, with TRBD2 as a possible D gene (5 bases). The CDR3 runs to 12 residues. Between the trimmed V and J ends, which lost 6 bases and 8 bases, there was a span of 12 bases. The CDR3 spells CASSGNRGTQYF. The DNA of the CDR3 is TGTGCCAGCAGCGGGAATCGGGGTACGCAGTATTTT.

The J gene is TRBJ2-6, the V gene TRBV7-3, with D perhaps matching TRBD1 (7 bases). This CDR3 comprises 15 residues. V was cut by 5 bases and J by 0 bases, with 8 bases left in between. CDR1 SGHTA and CDR2 FQGTGA come from the germline V gene. DNA for the CDR3: TGTGCCAGCAGCCAGGGGGGCTCTGGGGCCAACGTCCTGACTTTC. This codes for CASSQGGSGANVLTF.

In its sample, this clone was seen a few times. This sample includes further DNA sequences coding for the same CDR3. The chain recombines TRBV2 with TRBJ1-3, with 7 bases identical to TRBD1. The germline CDR1 and CDR2 sequences are SNHLY and FYNNEI. The V and J ends lost 4 bases and 0 bases, in that order; junction bases with no gene match: 3. The CDR3 is 15 residues long. CDR3 DNA: TGTGCCAGCAGTGGACAGGGCCTCTCTGGAAACACCATATATTTT. Translated: CASSGQGLSGNTIYF. The full variable domain, rest sourced from reference TRBV2 and TRBJ1-3, is EPEVTQTPSHQVTQMGQEVILRCVPISNHLYFYWYRQILGQKVEFLVSFYNNEISEKSEIFDDQFSVERPDGSNFTLKIRSTKLEDSAMYFCASSGQGLSGNTIYFGEGSWLTVV.